The rows below give T cell receptor beta chains drawn from one sample of a study of cytotoxic CD8 clonotypes in ibrutinib-treated CLL. Profiling relied on immunoSEQ multiplex PCR, and the TCRdb table lists in-frame clones only, not all of them. This table has some 200,000 clones, more than 70% appearing once. The sequenced sample was PBMCs, obtained after 12 months of ibrutinib treatment. The receptor source for this set is a human donor with chronic lymphocytic leukemia. CDR3s include the opening cysteine and the closing phenylalanine or tryptophan. D genes are given only for firm matches. Clone sizes are given selectively: once, few, many, or a class where the clone is expanded.

TRBV19,TRBJ1-1,-,-,CASSIVSALNTEAFF,TGTGCCAGTAGTATTGTGTCAGCACTCAACACTGAAGCTTTCTTT
TRBV15,TRBJ2-1,TRBD2,-,CATSRAGGGEQFF,TGTGCCACCAGCCGAGCGGGGGGCGGTGAGCAGTTCTTC
TRBV14,TRBJ1-2,-,few,CASSQGEGGYGYTF,TGTGCCAGCAGCCAAGGGGAAGGGGGCTATGGCTACACCTTC
TRBV5-1,TRBJ2-5,-,-,CASSLVLGETQYF,TGCGCCAGCAGCTTGGTGTTAGGAGAGACCCAGTACTTC
TRBV13,TRBJ2-1,-,-,CASSPAGTYNEQFF,TGTGCCAGCAGCCCCGCCGGGACCTACAATGAGCAGTTCTTC
TRBV30,TRBJ2-7,-,-,CAWAKGYEQYF,TGTGCCTGGGCGAAAGGCTACGAGCAGTACTTC
TRBV19,TRBJ2-5,TRBD2,-,CASSIYPSGGAETQYF,TGTGCCAGTAGTATTTACCCTAGCGGAGGGGCGGAGACCCAGTACTTC
TRBV6-5,TRBJ2-7,-,-,CASTPRANHEQYF,TGTGCCAGCACTCCCAGGGCAAATCACGAGCAGTACTTC
TRBV7-9,TRBJ2-1,TRBD1,-,CASSSGQGNRNEQFF,TGTGCCAGCAGCTCGGGACAGGGGAATAGGAATGAGCAGTTCTTC
TRBV7-9,TRBJ2-7,-,-,CASSLAGHRTDHEQYF,TGTGCCAGCAGCTTGGCCGGGCACAGGACGGACCACGAGCAGTACTTC